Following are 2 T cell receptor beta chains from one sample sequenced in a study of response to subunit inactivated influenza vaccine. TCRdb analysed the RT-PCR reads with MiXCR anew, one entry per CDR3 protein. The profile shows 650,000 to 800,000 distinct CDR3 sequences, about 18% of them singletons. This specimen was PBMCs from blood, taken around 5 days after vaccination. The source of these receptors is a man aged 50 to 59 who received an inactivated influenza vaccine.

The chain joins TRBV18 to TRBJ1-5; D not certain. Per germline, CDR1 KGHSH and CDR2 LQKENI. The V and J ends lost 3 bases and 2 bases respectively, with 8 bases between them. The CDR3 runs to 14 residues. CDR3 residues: CASSPDNGNQPQHF. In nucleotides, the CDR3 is TGTGCCAGCTCACCCGACAACGGCAATCAGCCCCAGCATTTT.

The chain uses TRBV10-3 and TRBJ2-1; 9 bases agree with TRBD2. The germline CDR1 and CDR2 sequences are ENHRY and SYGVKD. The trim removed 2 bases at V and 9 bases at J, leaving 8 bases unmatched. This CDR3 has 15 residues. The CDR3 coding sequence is TGTGCCATCAGTGAGGCTAGCGGGATAGTGGGTGAGCAGTTCTTC. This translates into CAISEASGIVGEQFF.